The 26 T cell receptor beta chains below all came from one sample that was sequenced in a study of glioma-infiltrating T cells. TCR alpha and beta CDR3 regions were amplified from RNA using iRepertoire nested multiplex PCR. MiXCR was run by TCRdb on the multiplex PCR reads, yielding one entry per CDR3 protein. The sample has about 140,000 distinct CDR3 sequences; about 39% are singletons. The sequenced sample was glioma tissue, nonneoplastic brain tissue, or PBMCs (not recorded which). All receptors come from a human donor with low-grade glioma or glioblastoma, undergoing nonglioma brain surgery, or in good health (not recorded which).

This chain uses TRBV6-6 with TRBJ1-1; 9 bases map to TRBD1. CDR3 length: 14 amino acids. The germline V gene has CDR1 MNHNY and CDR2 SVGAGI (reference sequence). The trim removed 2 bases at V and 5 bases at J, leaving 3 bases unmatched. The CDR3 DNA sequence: TGTGCCAGCAGTTACCTAGACAGGGGGACTGAAGCTTTCTTT. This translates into CASSYLDRGTEAFF.

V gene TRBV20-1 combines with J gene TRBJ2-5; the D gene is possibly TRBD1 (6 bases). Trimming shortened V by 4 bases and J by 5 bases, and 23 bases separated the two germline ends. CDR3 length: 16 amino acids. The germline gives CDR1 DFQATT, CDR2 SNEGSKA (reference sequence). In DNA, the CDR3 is TGCAGTGCTACAACACCGGGACACGGCTTGGCGGAGACCCAGTACTTC. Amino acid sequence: CSATTPGHGLAETQYF.

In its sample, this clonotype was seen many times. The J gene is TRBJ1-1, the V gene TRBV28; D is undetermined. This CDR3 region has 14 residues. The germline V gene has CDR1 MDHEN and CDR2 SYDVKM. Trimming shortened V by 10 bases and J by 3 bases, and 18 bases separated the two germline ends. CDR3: CATIGGGRDTEAFF. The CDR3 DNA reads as TGTGCCACCATAGGAGGAGGAAGGGACACTGAAGCTTTCTTT.

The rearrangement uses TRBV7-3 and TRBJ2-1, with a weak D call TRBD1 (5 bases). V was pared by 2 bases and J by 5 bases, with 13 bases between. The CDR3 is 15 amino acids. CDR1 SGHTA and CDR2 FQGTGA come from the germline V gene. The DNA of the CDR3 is TGTGCCAGCAGCTTAGGTACAGGTCCCAACAATGAGCAGTTCTTC. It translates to CASSLGTGPNNEQFF. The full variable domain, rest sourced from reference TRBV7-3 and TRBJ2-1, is GAGVSQTPSNKVTEKGKYVELRCDPISGHTALYWYRQSLGQGPEFLIYFQGTGAADDSGLPNDRFFAVRPEGSVSTLKIQRTERGDSAVYLCASSLGTGPNNEQFFGPGTRLTVL.

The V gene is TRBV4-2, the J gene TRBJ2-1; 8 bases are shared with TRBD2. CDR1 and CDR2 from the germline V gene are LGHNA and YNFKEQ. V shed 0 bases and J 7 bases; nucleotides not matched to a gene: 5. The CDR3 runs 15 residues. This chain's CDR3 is CASSQDYLAGNEQFF. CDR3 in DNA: TGTGCCAGCAGCCAAGATTATCTAGCGGGTAATGAGCAGTTCTTC.

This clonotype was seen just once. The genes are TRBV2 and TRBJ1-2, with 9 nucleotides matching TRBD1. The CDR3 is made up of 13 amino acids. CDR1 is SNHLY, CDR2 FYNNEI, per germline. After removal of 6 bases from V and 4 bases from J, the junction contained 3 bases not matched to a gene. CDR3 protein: CASRGTGTYGYTF. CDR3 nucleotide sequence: TGTGCCAGCAGGGGGACAGGGACCTATGGCTACACCTTC.

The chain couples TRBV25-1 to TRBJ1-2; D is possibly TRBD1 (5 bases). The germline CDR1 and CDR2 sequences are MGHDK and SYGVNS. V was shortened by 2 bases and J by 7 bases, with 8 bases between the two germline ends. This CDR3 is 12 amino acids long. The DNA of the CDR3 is TGTGCCAGCAGTGAAGGGGCGCTTGGCTACACCTTC. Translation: CASSEGALGYTF.

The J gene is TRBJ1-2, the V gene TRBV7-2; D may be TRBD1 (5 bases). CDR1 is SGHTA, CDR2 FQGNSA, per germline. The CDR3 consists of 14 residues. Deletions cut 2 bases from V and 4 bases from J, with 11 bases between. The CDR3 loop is CASSLPGTVYGYTF. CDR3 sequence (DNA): TGTGCCAGCAGCTTACCCGGGACGGTCTATGGCTACACCTTC.

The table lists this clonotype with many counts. The CDR3: CASSLAGGIDTQYF. CDR3 DNA: TGTGCCAGCAGTCTGGCGGGGGGCATCGATACGCAGTATTTT. The gene calls are TRBV6-1 and TRBJ2-3; 8 positions match TRBD2. V lost 5 bases to trimming and J lost 6 bases; unmatched junction nucleotides: 7. The CDR3 loop spans 14 amino acids. Germline CDR1 reads MNHNS; CDR2 reads SASEGT.

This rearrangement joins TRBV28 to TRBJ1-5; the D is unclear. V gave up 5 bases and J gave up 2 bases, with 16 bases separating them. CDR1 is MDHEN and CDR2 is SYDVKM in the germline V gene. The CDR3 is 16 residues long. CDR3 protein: CASSRAGAGGNQPQHF. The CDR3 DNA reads TGTGCCAGCAGTCGCGCTGGCGCGGGTGGCAATCAGCCCCAGCATTTT.

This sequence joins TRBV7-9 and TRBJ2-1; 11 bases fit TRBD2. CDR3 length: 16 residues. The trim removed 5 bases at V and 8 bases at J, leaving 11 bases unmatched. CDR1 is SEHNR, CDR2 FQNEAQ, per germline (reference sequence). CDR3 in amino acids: CASSPRLAGQEDEQFF. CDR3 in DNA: TGTGCCAGCAGCCCACGACTAGCGGGGCAGGAGGATGAGCAGTTCTTC.

CDR3 amino acids: CASSQQRGGLTDTQYF. The CDR3 DNA reads TGCGCCAGCAGCCAGCAGCGGGGGGGCCTCACAGATACGCAGTATTTT. J is TRBJ2-3 and V is TRBV4-3, with 10 bases matching TRBD2. Losses at the gene ends were 3 bases for V and 2 bases for J; bases not matched to a gene: 5. The CDR3 length is 16 residues. Germline CDR1 is LGHNA and CDR2 is YSLEER.

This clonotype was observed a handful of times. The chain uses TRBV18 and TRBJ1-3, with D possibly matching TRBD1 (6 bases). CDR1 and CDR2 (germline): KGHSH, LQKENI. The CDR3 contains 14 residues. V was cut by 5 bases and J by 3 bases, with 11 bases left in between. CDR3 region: CASSNDRLGNTIYF. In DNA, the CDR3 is TGTGCCAGCTCAAACGACAGGCTTGGAAACACCATATATTTT.

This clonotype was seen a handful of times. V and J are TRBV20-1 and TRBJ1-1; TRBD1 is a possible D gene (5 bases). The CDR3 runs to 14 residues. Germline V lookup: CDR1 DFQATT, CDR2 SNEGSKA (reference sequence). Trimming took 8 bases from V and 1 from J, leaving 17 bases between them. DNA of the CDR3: TGCAGTACGGGATCGAGGGACGGGAACACTGAAGCTTTCTTT. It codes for CSTGSRDGNTEAFF.

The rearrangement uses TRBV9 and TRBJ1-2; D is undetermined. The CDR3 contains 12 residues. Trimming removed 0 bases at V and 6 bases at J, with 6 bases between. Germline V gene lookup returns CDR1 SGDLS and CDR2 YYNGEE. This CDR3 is CASSVDGDGYTF. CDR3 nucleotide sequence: TGTGCCAGCAGCGTAGATGGGGATGGCTACACCTTC.

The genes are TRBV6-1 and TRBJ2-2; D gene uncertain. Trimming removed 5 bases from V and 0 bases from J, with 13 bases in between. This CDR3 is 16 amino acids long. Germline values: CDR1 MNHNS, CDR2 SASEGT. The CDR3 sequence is CASSSRAGANTGELFF. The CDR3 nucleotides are TGTGCCAGCAGTAGCCGGGCAGGAGCGAACACCGGGGAGCTGTTTTTT.

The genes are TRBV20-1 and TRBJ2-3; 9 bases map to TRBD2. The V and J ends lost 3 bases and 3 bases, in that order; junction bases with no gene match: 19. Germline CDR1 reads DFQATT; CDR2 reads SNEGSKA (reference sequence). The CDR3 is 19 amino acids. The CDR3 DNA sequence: TGCAGTGCTAGCGGTCTAGCGGGAACCCGTTCGAGTGGGACAGATACGCAGTATTTT. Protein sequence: CSASGLAGTRSSGTDTQYF.

The CDR3 bases are TGTGCCAGCAGCCAAGATCGGGAGGCAGGGTCTTCGTTCTTC. Translation: CASSQDREAGSSFF. J is TRBJ2-1 and V is TRBV3-1; 7 bases line up with TRBD2. V lost 0 bases and J lost 15; bases outside the gene matches: 11. This CDR3 spans 14 amino acids. Germline V lookup: CDR1 LGHDT, CDR2 YNNKEL (reference sequence).

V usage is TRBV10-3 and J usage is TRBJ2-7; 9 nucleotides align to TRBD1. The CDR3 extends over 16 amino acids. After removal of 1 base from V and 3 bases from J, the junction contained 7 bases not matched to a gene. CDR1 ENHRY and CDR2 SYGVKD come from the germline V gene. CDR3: CAISELGQGDIYEQYF. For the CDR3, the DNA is TGTGCCATCAGTGAGTTGGGACAGGGCGATATCTACGAGCAGTACTTC.

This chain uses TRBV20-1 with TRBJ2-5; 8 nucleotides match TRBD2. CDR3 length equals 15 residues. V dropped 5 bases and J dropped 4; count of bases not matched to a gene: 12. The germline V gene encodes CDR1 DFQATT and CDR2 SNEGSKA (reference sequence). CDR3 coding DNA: TGCAGTGCTCCCGGGACTAGGGGGGTGGGAGAGACCCAGTACTTC. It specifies CSAPGTRGVGETQYF.

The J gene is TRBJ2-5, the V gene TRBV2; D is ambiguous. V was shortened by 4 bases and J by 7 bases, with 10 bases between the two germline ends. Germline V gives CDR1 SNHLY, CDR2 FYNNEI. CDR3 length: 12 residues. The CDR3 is CASSVPFSTQYF. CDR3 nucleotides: TGTGCCAGCAGTGTCCCCTTTTCGACCCAGTACTTC.

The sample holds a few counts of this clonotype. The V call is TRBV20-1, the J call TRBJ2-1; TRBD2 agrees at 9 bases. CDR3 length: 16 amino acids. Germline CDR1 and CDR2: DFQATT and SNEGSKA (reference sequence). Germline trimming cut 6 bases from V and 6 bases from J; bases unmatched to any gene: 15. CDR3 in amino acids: CSAEVIAGASINEQFF. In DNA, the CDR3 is TGCAGTGCCGAGGTAATAGCGGGAGCTTCGATCAATGAGCAGTTCTTC.

CDR3 coding DNA: TGTGCCAGCAGTTCCCGGCTAGCGGGGGCCAATCACCATGAGCAGTTCTTC. Its protein is CASSSRLAGANHHEQFF. V is TRBV6-5 and J is TRBJ2-1, with TRBD2 matching over 10 bases. Trimming removed 4 bases from V and 8 bases from J; junction bases left unmatched: 14. Germline CDR1 and CDR2: MNHEY and SVGAGI. The CDR3 spans 17 residues.

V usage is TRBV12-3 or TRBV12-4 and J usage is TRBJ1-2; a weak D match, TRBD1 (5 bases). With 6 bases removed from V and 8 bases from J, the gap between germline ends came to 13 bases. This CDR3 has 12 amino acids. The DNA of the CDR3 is TGTGCCAGCAGCCGTGACAGTGGAGGCTACACCTTC. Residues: CASSRDSGGYTF.

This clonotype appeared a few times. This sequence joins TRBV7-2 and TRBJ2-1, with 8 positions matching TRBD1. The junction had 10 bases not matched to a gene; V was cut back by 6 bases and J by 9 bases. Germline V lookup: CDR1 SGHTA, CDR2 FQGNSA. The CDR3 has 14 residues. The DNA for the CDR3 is TGTGCCAGCAGACTGGACAGGGCTGGAGGTGAGCAGTTCTTC. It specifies CASRLDRAGGEQFF.

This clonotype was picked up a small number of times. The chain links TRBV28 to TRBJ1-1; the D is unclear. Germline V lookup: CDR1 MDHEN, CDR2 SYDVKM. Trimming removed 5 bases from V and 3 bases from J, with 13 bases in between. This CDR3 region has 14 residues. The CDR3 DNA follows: TGTGCCAGCAGTCAACTCCTGGGGTACACTGAAGCTTTCTTT. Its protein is CASSQLLGYTEAFF.